Listed here are 4 T cell receptor beta chains from one sample, sequenced in a study of tumor-infiltrating lymphocytes in primary liver carcinoma. A primer matching the constant region was used to make TCR beta cDNA from 500 to 650 ng of total RNA. Three nested multiplex PCR rounds of slightly modified ARM-PCR generated TCR beta libraries. Primers for the first two PCR rounds were TRBV1-TRBV30 forward primers and a C-beta reverse primer (approximately 9 cycles per round). Each CDR3 protein gets one entry after TCRdb re-called the multiplex PCR reads with MiXCR. The repertoire has over 250,000 distinct CDR3 sequences, more than 55% of them found once; the top ten carry over 15%. They got blood RNA out of unsorted whole blood and also pulled out germline DNA. The sample was peripheral blood. These receptors all stem from a woman in her twenties or thirties with primary liver carcinoma and hepatitis B virus infection.

This chain joins TRBV4-1 and TRBJ2-7; D gene ambiguous. Looked up from germline, CDR1 is MGHRA and CDR2 is YSYEKL. This CDR3 region has 15 residues. V lost 1 base, J lost 6 bases, and 16 bases lay in between. In nucleotides, the CDR3 is TGCGCCAGCAGCCAAGTAAGCGCTGGGTCTACCGAGCAGTACTTC. As protein: CASSQVSAGSTEQYF.

There are a few counts of this clonotype. The genes are TRBV6-6 and TRBJ2-1; 9 nucleotides match TRBD2. Germline loops: CDR1 MNHNY, CDR2 SVGAGI (reference sequence). The V segment lost 4 bases and the J segment 2 bases; nucleotides outside the gene matches: 6. The CDR3 has 16 amino acids. CDR3: CASSWESGRTYNEQFF. The CDR3 DNA reads as TGTGCCAGCAGTTGGGAGAGCGGGAGGACCTACAATGAGCAGTTCTTC.

This clonotype was observed a few times. The rearrangement links TRBV13 to TRBJ2-7; 10 nucleotides agree with TRBD2. This CDR3 is built from 16 residues. The germline V gene has CDR1 PRHDT and CDR2 FYEKMQ (reference sequence). Germline trimming cut 6 bases from V and 2 bases from J; bases unmatched to any gene: 10. The CDR3 is CASSSRTSGIPYEQYF. In DNA, the CDR3 is TGTGCCAGCAGTTCCCGGACTAGCGGAATCCCCTACGAGCAGTACTTC.

Concerning this clonotype: With a much larger clone just one base away, this may be a read error. The V gene is TRBV12-3 or TRBV12-4, the J gene TRBJ2-1, with 7 bases matching TRBD1. The V segment lost 7 bases and the J segment 0 bases; nucleotides outside the gene matches: 6. This CDR3 spans 15 amino acids. CDR3 sequence reads: CASIIDRASYNEQFF. In DNA, the CDR3 is TGTGCCAGCATTATCGACAGGGCCTCCTACAATGAGCAGTTCTTC.